The next 8 T cell receptor beta chains were all read from a single sample in a study of blood T cells in healthy people across ages (dated by TCRdb to about 2015). Library generation was performed with 5' RACE. The sequencer was an Illumina HiSeq 2500. A second PCR of about 7 to 12 cycles was performed with a sample-barcoded 5' primer and a J-beta primer mix. The public reads were reanalyzed by TCRdb: fastp trimming at Q25, MiXCR alignment, in-frame beta chains only. Merged by CDR3 protein, the rows form single entries marked with the most common genes and DNA. This sample gives about 640,000 distinct CDR3 sequences in total; roughly 43% of them show up just once. The ten most abundant clones make up around 30% of the sample. Sequenced input: blood. These TCRs come from a man older than 75 in good health.

The rearrangement uses TRBV28 and TRBJ2-7; D may match TRBD1 or TRBD2 (5 bases each). The V end was cut by 4 bases, the J end by 2 bases, with 12 bases between. Germline loops: CDR1 MDHEN, CDR2 SYDVKM. The CDR3 spans 14 residues. The CDR3 here is CASSSRMGAYEQYF. CDR3 sequence (DNA): TGTGCCAGCAGTTCCCGTATGGGGGCCTACGAGCAGTACTTC.

This sequence joins TRBV20-1 and TRBJ2-1, with D possibly called TRBD1 or TRBD2 (8 bases each). The germline V gene encodes CDR1 DFQATT and CDR2 SNEGSKA (reference sequence). V gave up 1 base and J gave up 10 bases, with 29 bases separating them. The CDR3 runs to 18 residues. The CDR3: CSARGDRGAGLGLYEQFF. In DNA, the CDR3 is TGCAGTGCTAGAGGTGACAGGGGCGCGGGACTAGGCCTGTACGAGCAGTTCTTC.

The V and J genes are TRBV5-1 and TRBJ2-5, with 9 bases that match TRBD1. The length of the CDR3 is 16 residues. From germline, CDR1 is SGHRS and CDR2 YFSETQ. V shed 0 bases and J 0 bases; nucleotides not matched to a gene: 3. CDR3 sequence: CASSLDGQGYQETQYF. In DNA form, the CDR3 reads TGCGCCAGCAGCTTGGACGGACAGGGGTACCAAGAGACCCAGTACTTC.

This clonotype has just a few counts. A junction boundary mismatches the germline segment, possibly from a read error. The chain uses TRBV20-1 and TRBJ2-1; 12 bases align to TRBD2. The length of the CDR3 is 15 residues. The germline V gene encodes CDR1 DFQATT and CDR2 SNEGSKA (reference sequence). This chain's CDR3 is CSAGETSGSLHEQFF. CDR3 nucleotides: TGCAGTGCTGGAGAGACTAGCGGGAGTCTTCATGAGCAGTTCTTC.

This rearrangement joins TRBV7-9 to TRBJ2-5; D may be TRBD1 (5 bases). Germline CDR1 SEHNR, CDR2 FQNEAQ (reference sequence). The CDR3 is 15 amino acids. Deletions cut 8 bases from V and 2 bases from J, with 18 bases between. The CDR3 here is CASDSPWGLQETQYF. The DNA of the CDR3 is TGTGCCAGCGACAGCCCGTGGGGCCTACAAGAGACCCAGTACTTC.

This clonotype was seen more than once but under ten times. V usage is TRBV5-1 and J usage is TRBJ2-3; weak D call: TRBD1 (6 bases). V lost 4 bases and J 4 bases, leaving 10 bases between the germline ends. Germline CDR1 and CDR2: SGHRS and YFSETQ. CDR3 length: 13 amino acids. CDR3 coding DNA: TGCGCCAGCAGCGCATACAGGGCAGATACGCAGTATTTT. Amino acids: CASSAYRADTQYF.

This clonotype has a handful of counts. The chain joins TRBV3-1 to TRBJ2-1; D remains unclear. The CDR3 sequence is 14 residues long. Germline CDR1 and CDR2: LGHDT and YNNKEL (reference sequence). Trimming took 4 bases from V and 12 from J, leaving 19 bases between them. The CDR3 spells CASSRRVREHGQFF. The CDR3 region has the DNA TGTGCCAGCAGCCGACGGGTCCGCGAACATGGGCAGTTCTTC.

This chain joins TRBV30 and TRBJ1-5; TRBD1 is a possible D gene (6 bases). This CDR3 comprises 13 residues. Trimming pared 2 bases from V and 5 bases from J, leaving 10 bases between. Germline assignment: CDR1 GTSNPN and CDR2 SVGIG (reference sequence). The CDR3 region is CAWSTTGYQPQHF. In DNA, the CDR3 is TGTGCCTGGAGTACCACAGGGTATCAGCCCCAGCATTTT.